This is a list of T cell receptor beta chains from one sample in a study of T cell clones after liver transplantation. Their specific antigens are unknown. The data were produced by immunoSEQ multiplex PCR, yet TCRdb's version contains in-frame clones alone and is incomplete. The profile covers around 2,000 clones, with approximately 31% appearing a single time and around 21% taken by the ten largest. Sequenced sample: CD8+ T cells from cultured PBMCs. These receptors came from a human patient who received a liver transplant. Some T cells may be supplied by the graft donor. Each CDR3 is given with its conserved first and last residue. Fields, in order: D gene, J gene, V gene, CDR3 length, clone size, CDR3 protein, CDR3 DNA. A D gene is named only where the DNA matches it firmly. Size is omitted from some rows. Given values are once, few, many or a class for expanded clones.

D gene: -; J gene: TRBJ1-5; V gene: TRBV5-6; CDR3 length: 15; clone size: -; CDR3 protein: CASSLNRWTNQPQHF; CDR3 DNA: TGTGCCAGCAGCCTCAACAGGTGGACCAATCAGCCCCAGCATTTT
D gene: TRBD2; J gene: TRBJ2-4; V gene: TRBV13; CDR3 length: 16; clone size: few; CDR3 protein: CASSVTSGRARDIQYF; CDR3 DNA: TGTGCCAGCAGCGTGACTAGCGGGAGGGCCAGGGACATTCAGTACTTC
D gene: TRBD1; J gene: TRBJ1-2; V gene: TRBV27; CDR3 length: 12; clone size: -; CDR3 protein: CASSYGQGWVTF; CDR3 DNA: TGTGCCAGCAGTTACGGACAGGGGTGGGTCACCTTC
D gene: -; J gene: TRBJ1-1; V gene: TRBV28; CDR3 length: 13; clone size: medium-sized; CDR3 protein: CASSPLTRYEAFF; CDR3 DNA: TGTGCCAGCAGTCCCTTGACACGTTATGAAGCTTTCTTT
D gene: -; J gene: TRBJ2-1; V gene: TRBV9; CDR3 length: 14; clone size: medium-sized; CDR3 protein: CASSVGIQDDEQFF; CDR3 DNA: TGTGCCAGCAGCGTAGGTATACAGGACGATGAGCAGTTCTTC
D gene: -; J gene: TRBJ2-7; V gene: TRBV27; CDR3 length: 14; clone size: -; CDR3 protein: CASSLGSPPYEQYF; CDR3 DNA: TGTGCCAGCAGTTTAGGCAGTCCCCCCTACGAGCAGTACTTC
D gene: TRBD2; J gene: TRBJ2-7; V gene: TRBV7-9; CDR3 length: 14; clone size: -; CDR3 protein: CASSEGLAGYEQYF; CDR3 DNA: TGTGCCAGCAGCGAAGGACTAGCGGGCTACGAGCAGTACTTC
D gene: TRBD2; J gene: TRBJ2-1; V gene: TRBV7-2; CDR3 length: 16; clone size: few; CDR3 protein: CASSLGSGTSANEQFF; CDR3 DNA: TGTGCCAGCAGCTTAGGTTCCGGGACTAGCGCCAATGAGCAGTTCTTC
D gene: TRBD1; J gene: TRBJ2-7; V gene: TRBV28; CDR3 length: 12; clone size: few; CDR3 protein: CASSEGAHEQYF; CDR3 DNA: TGTGCCAGCAGCGAGGGGGCCCACGAGCAGTACTTC
D gene: -; J gene: TRBJ2-7; V gene: TRBV20-1; CDR3 length: 11; clone size: -; CDR3 protein: CSARFLVEQYF; CDR3 DNA: TGCAGTGCTAGGTTTCTAGTGGAGCAGTACTTC
D gene: -; J gene: TRBJ1-2; V gene: TRBV21-1; CDR3 length: 12; clone size: few; CDR3 protein: CASSKGDVGYTF; CDR3 DNA: TGTGCCAGCAGCAAGGGAGATGTGGGCTACACCTTC
D gene: -; J gene: TRBJ1-5; V gene: TRBV6-5; CDR3 length: 15; clone size: medium-sized; CDR3 protein: CASSSGTLGNQPQHF; CDR3 DNA: TGTGCCAGCAGCTCGGGTACCCTGGGCAATCAGCCCCAGCATTTT
D gene: -; J gene: TRBJ1-1; V gene: TRBV27; CDR3 length: 14; clone size: -; CDR3 protein: CASSLRGGLGEAFF; CDR3 DNA: TGTGCCAGCAGCCTCCGGGGGGGTCTGGGGGAAGCTTTCTTT
D gene: -; J gene: TRBJ2-1; V gene: TRBV6-1; CDR3 length: 14; clone size: -; CDR3 protein: CASSYLSSYNEQFF; CDR3 DNA: TGTGCCAGCAGTTATTTAAGTAGCTACAATGAGCAGTTCTTC
D gene: TRBD1; J gene: TRBJ2-3; V gene: TRBV13; CDR3 length: 14; clone size: medium-sized; CDR3 protein: CASSFGTGTDTQYF; CDR3 DNA: TGTGCCAGCAGCTTCGGGACAGGGACAGATACGCAGTATTTT
D gene: -; J gene: TRBJ2-5; V gene: TRBV25-1; CDR3 length: 11; clone size: few; CDR3 protein: CASLNLETQYF; CDR3 DNA: TGTGCCAGCCTTAACTTAGAGACCCAGTACTTC